This note documents a single T cell receptor (beta chain) sequence. Which antigen it targets is not known. No clone much larger than this one lies a single base away; base qualities are absent. TCRdb shows the sequencer as Illumina HiSeq 2500. Quantitative 5'-RACE with molecular barcodes was used to prepare TCR beta libraries. The study's own analysis went as follows. A new computational method, built on a probabilistic model of VDJ rearrangement, was used to identify disease-linked TCR variants. Clones were called with MiXCR by TCRdb after fastp trimmed the public reads at Q25, and only in-frame beta chains were retained. CDR3 protein duplicates are merged, each entry listing the most common genes and DNA. TCRdb, not the original authors, processed these V and J calls. A total of around 390,000 distinct CDR3 sequences appear in this sample, under 25% of them only once. The top ten clones comprise roughly a sixth of the sample.

The data were obtained in a study of CD8 T cells in ankylosing spondylitis (dated by TCRdb to the late 2010s). A note on the overall study: T cell receptor beta repertoires were profiled in healthy donors and ankylosing spondylitis patients so that disease-linked TCR variants could be found. The full study cohort comprised around 25 ankylosing spondylitis patients and 110 or so healthy donors. Samples of peripheral blood were taken, and for ankylosing spondylitis patients, synovial fluid was collected as well. The paper as a whole reports these results and caveats: Significant enrichment of the disease-linked clones was reported in matched synovial fluid samples from ankylosing spondylitis patients. Some TCR beta motif variants had previously been reported in synovial fluid and blood of reactive arthritis patients, which suggested common disease-initiation mechanisms. Blood from ankylosing spondylitis patients appeared to be characterized by a TCR beta motif composed of eight highly homologous amino acid variants. The disease-linked clones showed a CD8+ phenotype and occurred at relatively low frequencies in peripheral blood.

CDR1 and CDR2 were assigned from the germline V gene as SQVTM and ANQGSEA. The CDR3 spans 14 residues, from the cysteine through the phenylalanine. The only DNA kept is the CDR3, 42 bases in frame from the first base. V sheds 1 base and J sheds 2 bases, leaving 11 bases between their ends. The sample taken for sequencing was blood, either unsorted or a sorted T cell fraction (not recorded which). The rearranged segments are TRBV29-1 and TRBJ1-1; tentative D gene TRBD1, with 5 bases matching. The receptor was isolated from a male donor with ankylosing spondylitis. The CDR3 reads CSVEVGQGNTEAFF. The bases read TGCAGCGTTGAAGTCGGCCAGGGAAACACTGAAGCTTTCTTT.